One and the same sample provided the 27 T cell receptor beta chains below, sequenced in a study of blood T cell repertoires in COVID-19. Generated by immunoSEQ multiplex PCR, the TCRdb table keeps only in-frame clones and is missing some. The table lists fewer than 200,000 clones, around 80% of them singletons. The sequencing input was peripheral blood. The source of these receptors is a woman in her sixties or seventies who had recovered from COVID-19.

The J gene is TRBJ1-2, the V gene TRBV20-1, with TRBD1 matching over 9 bases. This CDR3 contains 16 residues. Germline lookup yields CDR1 DFQATT and CDR2 SNEGSKA (reference sequence). Trimming at V came to 3 bases and at J to 8 bases, leaving 16 bases not matched to a gene. The CDR3 loop is CSASTPGGTGGTGYTF. The CDR3 region has the DNA TGCAGTGCTAGTACCCCCGGGGGCACAGGGGGCACGGGCTACACCTTC.

This clone was seen a single time. J is TRBJ2-7 and V is TRBV27; 7 bases are a match to TRBD1. Germline values: CDR1 MNHEY, CDR2 SMNVEV (reference sequence). This CDR3 spans 16 amino acids. The J segment lost 3 bases and the V segment lost 8 bases, leaving 16 bases of the junction unmatched. DNA of the CDR3: TGTGCCAGCCCCATGCCCCGACAGGGTGGTCGCTACGAGCAGTACTTC. Protein product: CASPMPRQGGRYEQYF.

The V and J genes are TRBV7-6 and TRBJ2-2, with 12 bases aligning to TRBD2. The V segment lost 5 bases and the J segment 6 bases; nucleotides outside the gene matches: 7. There are 16 residues in the CDR3. CDR1 SGHVS and CDR2 FNYEAQ come from the germline V gene. Here the CDR3 reads CASSPRLAGVAGELFF. In DNA, the CDR3 is TGTGCCAGCAGCCCCCGACTAGCGGGAGTGGCCGGGGAGCTGTTTTTT.

The V call is TRBV4-2, the J call TRBJ2-3, with D possibly TRBD2 on 7 matching bases. Germline CDR1 reads LGHNA; CDR2 reads YNFKEQ. The CDR3 is made up of 15 amino acids. V gave up 0 bases and J gave up 8 bases, with 15 bases separating them. CDR3 coding DNA: TGTGCCAGCAGCCAAGAGAGGGGGGGTTCGGGTACGCAGTATTTT. It is translated as CASSQERGGSGTQYF.

The V call is TRBV28, the J call TRBJ2-7, with D perhaps matching TRBD1 (5 bases). The length of the CDR3 is 14 residues. Trimming pared 7 bases from V and 2 bases from J, leaving 15 bases between. Germline V lookup: CDR1 MDHEN, CDR2 SYDVKM. The CDR3 sequence: CASTPPGFTYEQYF. The CDR3 DNA reads as TGTGCCAGCACCCCCCCAGGGTTCACCTACGAGCAGTACTTC.

The chain uses TRBV7-3 and TRBJ2-7, with D maybe TRBD1 (6 bases). Germline values: CDR1 SGHTA, CDR2 FQGTGA. This CDR3 spans 14 amino acids. The V end was cut by 5 bases, the J end by 1 base, with 12 bases between. DNA for the CDR3: TGTGCCAGCAGCCAGGGGCCGGAGTCCTACGAGCAGTACTTC. It encodes CASSQGPESYEQYF.

The chain uses TRBV19 and TRBJ1-5; no definite D call. Trimming removed 10 bases from V and 9 bases from J, with 19 bases in between. The CDR3 covers 13 residues. From germline, CDR1 is LNHDA and CDR2 SQIVND (reference sequence). The DNA for the CDR3 is TGTGCCACCGCGTGGCAGGCCGTCCGGCCCCAGCATTTT. It translates to CATAWQAVRPQHF.

This clone came up a few times. The chain combines TRBV2 with TRBJ1-2, with a weak D call TRBD1 (5 bases). Germline-derived CDR1 and CDR2 are SNHLY and FYNNEI. This CDR3 spans 12 amino acids. The V gene lost 4 bases and the J gene lost 6 bases, with 9 bases spanning the gap. CDR3 bases: TGTGCCAGCAGTGCGACAGAACATGGCTACACCTTC. Amino acids: CASSATEHGYTF.

The V gene is TRBV5-4, the J gene TRBJ2-1, with D unresolved. Germline V CDR1 and CDR2: SGHNT, YYREEE (reference sequence). The CDR3 extends over 16 amino acids. V was trimmed by 0 bases and J by 0 bases, leaving 10 bases between them. Here the CDR3 DNA reads TGTGCCAGCAGCTTGGCCAACACCCGCTCCTACAATGAGCAGTTCTTC. It codes for CASSLANTRSYNEQFF.

V gene TRBV5-1 combines with J gene TRBJ1-1; D call uncertain. Trimming stripped 4 bases from V and 1 base from J, with 14 bases between. Germline lookup yields CDR1 SGHRS and CDR2 YFSETQ. This CDR3 has 15 residues. This CDR3 reads CASSLEHPKNTEAFF. The CDR3 nucleotides are TGCGCCAGCAGCCTCGAACACCCGAAGAACACTGAAGCTTTCTTT.

The chain carries TRBV29-1 and TRBJ1-5; D gene ambiguous. Looked up from germline, CDR1 is SQVTM and CDR2 is ANQGSEA. V was shortened by 4 bases and J by 0 bases, with 7 bases between the two germline ends. This CDR3 contains 13 residues. The CDR3 DNA reads as TGCAGCGTTGGTGAACTTAGCAATCAGCCCCAGCATTTT. It is translated as CSVGELSNQPQHF.

The V call is TRBV6-6, the J call TRBJ2-3; 11 positions match TRBD2. The length of the CDR3 is 16 residues. V was clipped by 2 bases and J by 6 bases; unmatched bases: 7. Germline CDR1 and CDR2: MNHNY and SVGAGI (reference sequence). For the CDR3, the DNA is TGTGCCAGCAGTTACCGGACTAGCGGGCCAGGGGATACGCAGTATTTT. The encoded protein is CASSYRTSGPGDTQYF.

This sequence joins TRBV7-9 and TRBJ2-2; 8 bases match TRBD1. The V segment lost 5 bases and the J segment 1 base; nucleotides outside the gene matches: 12. CDR3 size: 18 residues. CDR1 and CDR2 (germline): SEHNR, FQNEAQ (reference sequence). The CDR3 sequence is CASSPKHGGTGNTGELFF. CDR3 coding DNA: TGTGCCAGCAGCCCCAAGCACGGCGGGACAGGGAACACCGGGGAGCTGTTTTTT.

V is TRBV11-2 and J is TRBJ1-6; D call uncertain. There are 13 residues in the CDR3. Germline V lookup: CDR1 SGHAT, CDR2 FQNNGV. The V gene lost 6 bases and the J gene lost 9 bases, with 12 bases spanning the gap. The CDR3 here is CASRSAGGSPLHF. The CDR3 bases are TGTGCCAGCAGGTCGGCCGGCGGTTCACCCCTCCACTTT.

The V call is TRBV23-1, the J call TRBJ1-3; no clear D gene. TRBV23-1 is annotated as an ORF whose role is uncertain. CDR3 size: 17 residues. The ends were cut back, 4 bases at V and 0 bases at J, with 16 bases in the middle. The CDR3 loop is CASSPREFGDSGNTIYF. DNA for the CDR3: TGCGCCAGCAGTCCCCGGGAGTTCGGGGACTCTGGAAACACCATATATTTT.

CDR3 amino acids: CASSLGGTVSYEQYF. The CDR3 nucleotides read TGTGCCAGCAGCCTTGGAGGGACAGTCTCCTACGAGCAGTACTTC. The chain joins TRBV3-1 (or the pseudogene TRBV3-2) to TRBJ2-7; D is perhaps TRBD1 (7 bases). The CDR3 loop spans 15 amino acids. Between the trimmed V and J ends, which lost 4 bases and 0 bases, there was a span of 13 bases. Germline V gene sequence: CDR1 LGHDT, CDR2 YNNKEL (reference sequence).

This clone was recorded a few times. This sequence joins TRBV7-2 and TRBJ1-3, with unresolved D. The CDR3 is 17 amino acids. The germline gives CDR1 SGHTA, CDR2 FQGNSA. Deletions cut 1 base from V and 0 bases from J, with 13 bases between. DNA for the CDR3: TGTGCCAGCAGCTTAGAGCGCCCATGGAGCTCTGGAAACACCATATATTTT. Its translation is CASSLERPWSSGNTIYF.

This sequence joins TRBV5-4 and TRBJ2-5; 14 bases agree with TRBD2. J was trimmed by 5 bases and V by 4 bases; bases with no gene match: 16. In germline, CDR1 is SGHNT, CDR2 YYREEE (reference sequence). This CDR3 spans 19 amino acids. The CDR3 spells CASSSPPGLAGAPGETQYF. The CDR3, as DNA: TGTGCCAGCAGCAGTCCCCCGGGACTAGCGGGGGCCCCGGGGGAGACCCAGTACTTC.

The chain combines TRBV18 with TRBJ1-5, with D uncertain. V was clipped by 3 bases and J by 4 bases, with 10 bases between them. The germline V gene encodes CDR1 KGHSH and CDR2 LQKENI. The CDR3 length is 14 residues. CDR3: CASSPRVENQPQHF. CDR3 in DNA: TGTGCCAGCTCACCCCGGGTAGAAAATCAGCCCCAGCATTTT.

The CDR3 here is CASSFWPGGSRGGYTF. The DNA of the CDR3 is TGTGCCAGCAGTTTCTGGCCAGGCGGTAGCAGGGGGGGCTACACCTTC. J is TRBJ1-2 and V is TRBV28, with 7 bases lining up with TRBD1. V was clipped by 3 bases and J by 8 bases; unmatched bases: 15. The CDR3 covers 16 residues. CDR1 is MDHEN, CDR2 SYDVKM, per germline.

This rearrangement joins TRBV11-3 to TRBJ2-2; the match to TRBD1 covers 11 bases. Trimming cost V 8 bases and J 5 bases; bases outside gene matches: 7. The CDR3 has 15 residues. Germline loops: CDR1 SGHNT, CDR2 YENEEA. CDR3 coding DNA: TGTGCCAGCGCGACGGGACAGGGGGGTACCGGGGAGCTGTTTTTT. Encoded protein: CASATGQGGTGELFF. Combining the CDR3 with reference TRBV11-3 and TRBJ2-2 gives the whole variable domain EAGVVQSPRYKIIEKKQPVAFWCNPISGHNTLYWYLQNLGQGPELLIRYENEEAVDDSQLPKDRFSAERLKGVDSTLKIQPAELGDSAVYLCASATGQGGTGELFFGEGSRLTVL.

J is TRBJ2-7 and V is TRBV2; 14 bases are a match to TRBD2. The V gene's germline CDR1 is SNHLY and CDR2 FYNNEI. Trimming removed 7 bases from V and 4 bases from J; junction bases left unmatched: 3. This CDR3 comprises 14 residues. This chain's CDR3 is CASTGTSGGYEQYF. The CDR3 nucleotides read TGTGCCAGCACTGGGACTAGCGGGGGTTACGAGCAGTACTTC.

The chain is built from TRBV30 and TRBJ1-1; D may be TRBD1 (5 bases). There are 17 residues in the CDR3. The germline V gene has CDR1 GTSNPN and CDR2 SVGIG (reference sequence). Trimming cost V 0 bases and J 5 bases, with 22 bases left between them. The CDR3 is CAWSVRAGGFVRTEAFF. The CDR3 DNA follows: TGTGCCTGGAGTGTACGGGCTGGGGGGTTTGTGCGGACTGAAGCTTTCTTT.

The V gene is TRBV7-2, the J gene TRBJ2-3, with 10 bases matching TRBD1. Trimming took 3 bases from V and 5 from J; bases not matched to a gene: 2. The germline gives CDR1 SGHTA, CDR2 FQGNSA. The CDR3 extends over 14 amino acids. The chain's CDR3 is CASSFDRGRDTQYF. Written as DNA, the CDR3 is TGTGCCAGCAGCTTCGACAGGGGGCGAGATACGCAGTATTTT.

This clone was seen just once. CDR3 DNA sequence: TGTGCCAGCTCACCACCGGCAGGTCACACTGAAGCTTTCTTT. This sequence encodes CASSPPAGHTEAFF. The chain carries TRBV18 and TRBJ1-1; D is unclear. V was shortened by 0 bases and J by 3 bases, with 8 bases between the two germline ends. Germline values: CDR1 KGHSH, CDR2 LQKENI. The CDR3 has 14 residues.

The chain combines TRBV5-1 with TRBJ2-4, with 12 bases lining up with TRBD2. The CDR3 is 16 residues long. J lost 15 bases, V lost 0 bases, and 13 bases had no gene match. Germline assignment: CDR1 SGHRS and CDR2 YFSETQ. The CDR3 DNA follows: TGCGCCAGCAGCTTGGAGGGACTAGCGGGCCAGGGCTCGTGGTACTTC. The encoded protein is CASSLEGLAGQGSWYF. The full variable domain, its missing parts supplied by reference TRBV5-1 and TRBJ2-4, is KAGVTQTPRYLIKTRGQQVTLSCSPISGHRSVSWYQQTPGQGLQFLFEYFSETQRNKGNFPGRFSGRQFSNSRSEMNVSTLELGDSALYLCASSLEGLAGQGSWYFGAGTRLSVL.

This clone appeared once. The chain couples TRBV30 to TRBJ2-1; the D is unclear. Germline V gene data show CDR1 as GTSNPN and CDR2 as SVGIG (reference sequence). The CDR3 covers 14 residues. Trimming pared 3 bases from V and 8 bases from J, leaving 17 bases between. CDR3 sequence reads: CAWSNTPQVDEQFF. As DNA, the CDR3 is TGTGCCTGGAGCAACACCCCCCAAGTCGATGAGCAGTTCTTC.